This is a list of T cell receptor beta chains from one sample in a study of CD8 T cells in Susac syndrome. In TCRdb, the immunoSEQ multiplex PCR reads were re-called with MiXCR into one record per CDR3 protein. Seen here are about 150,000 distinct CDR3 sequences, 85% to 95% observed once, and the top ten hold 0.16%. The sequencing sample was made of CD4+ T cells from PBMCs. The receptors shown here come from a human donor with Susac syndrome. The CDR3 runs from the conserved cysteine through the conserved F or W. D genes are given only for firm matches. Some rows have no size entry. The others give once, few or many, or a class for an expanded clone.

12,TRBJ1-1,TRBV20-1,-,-,TGCAGTGCTATCTCTAGGGTGACTGAAGCTTTCTTT,CSAISRVTEAFF
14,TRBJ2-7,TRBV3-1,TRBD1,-,TGTGCCAGCACCTCCGGGACAGGACTCTACGAGCAGTACTTC,CASTSGTGLYEQYF
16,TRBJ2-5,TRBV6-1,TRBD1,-,TGTGCCAGCAGCCTCGGGACAGGGGCAGGGCAAGAGACCCAGTACTTC,CASSLGTGAGQETQYF
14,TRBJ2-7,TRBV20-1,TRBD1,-,TGCAGTGCTTTCGAGACAGGGGGGTGGCGCGAGCAGTACTTC,CSAFETGGWREQYF
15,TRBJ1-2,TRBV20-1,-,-,TGCAGTGCTACCCTCAGGACCTCATCTGGCTATGGCTACACCTTC,CSATLRTSSGYGYTF
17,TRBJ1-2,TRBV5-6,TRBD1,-,TGTGCCAGCAGCTCGCGTACAGGGGGCCTCTACAGCTATGGCTACACCTTC,CASSSRTGGLYSYGYTF
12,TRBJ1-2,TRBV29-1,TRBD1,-,TGCAGCGTTGGGACAGGGAGCTATGGCTACACCTTC,CSVGTGSYGYTF
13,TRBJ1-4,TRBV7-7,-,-,TGTGCCCAAACCGGGGGGAAAGGTGAAAAACTGTTTTTT,CAQTGGKGEKLFF
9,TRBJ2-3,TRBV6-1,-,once,TGTGCCAGCGGCCAGACGCAGTATTTT,CASGQTQYF
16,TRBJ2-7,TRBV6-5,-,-,TGTGCCAGCAGTTACTCGATCATAGAATCTACCTACGAGCAGTACTTC,CASSYSIIESTYEQYF
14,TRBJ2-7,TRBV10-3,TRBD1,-,TGTGCCATCAGTGAGTGGACAGGGGACTACGAGCAGTACTTC,CAISEWTGDYEQYF
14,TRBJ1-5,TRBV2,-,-,TGTGCCAGCAGTACCCAGGGGTGGGCCCAGCCCCAGCATTTT,CASSTQGWAQPQHF
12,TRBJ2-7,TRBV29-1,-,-,TGCAGCGCTACGACCCTTTCCTACGAGCAGTACTTC,CSATTLSYEQYF
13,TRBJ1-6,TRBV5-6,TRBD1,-,TGTGCCAGCAGGGGACAGGGGAAATCACCCCTCCACTTT,CASRGQGKSPLHF
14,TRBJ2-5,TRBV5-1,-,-,TGCGCCAGCAGCTTGGCCATGGGGAGGGAGACCCAGTACTTC,CASSLAMGRETQYF
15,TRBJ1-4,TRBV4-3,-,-,TGCGCCAGCAGCCAAGAAGGAGGGTTTCGGGAAAAACTGTTTTTT,CASSQEGGFREKLFF
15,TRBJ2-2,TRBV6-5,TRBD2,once,TGTGCCACACATAGCGGGGCGGCGAACACCGGGGAGCTGTTTTTT,CATHSGAANTGELFF
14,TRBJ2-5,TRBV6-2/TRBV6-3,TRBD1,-,TGTGCCAGCACCGGGACAGGGGGCATGGAGACCCAGTACTTC,CASTGTGGMETQYF
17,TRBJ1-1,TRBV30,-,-,TGTGCCTGGAGTGTACGATTATGGGGGCGGCTTGGCACTGAAGCTTTCTTT,CAWSVRLWGRLGTEAFF
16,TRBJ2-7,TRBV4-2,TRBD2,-,TGTGCCAGCAGCCACGTCTCCGGGACTAGCTCCTACGAGCAGTACTTC,CASSHVSGTSSYEQYF
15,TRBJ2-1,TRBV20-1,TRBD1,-,TGCAGTGCCACCGGCCGGGACAGGCCCCACAATGAGCAGTTCTTC,CSATGRDRPHNEQFF
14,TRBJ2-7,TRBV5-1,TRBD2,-,TGCGCCAGCAGCGGCGGCGGGGGGGCGCAGGAGCAGTACTTC,CASSGGGGAQEQYF
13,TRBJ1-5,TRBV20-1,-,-,TGCAGTGCTACTTACAGGGAGGGGCAGCCCCAGCATTTT,CSATYREGQPQHF
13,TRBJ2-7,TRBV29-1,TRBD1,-,TGCAGCGCCTGGGGGACAGGGAAGGGCGAGCAGTACTTC,CSAWGTGKGEQYF
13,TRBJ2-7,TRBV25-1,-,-,TGTGCCAGCAGGGATTCGACGAGGTACGAGCAGTACTTC,CASRDSTRYEQYF
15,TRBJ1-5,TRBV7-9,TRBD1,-,TGTGCCAGCAGCTTTGCAGGGGGCCCCAATCAGCCCCAGCATTTT,CASSFAGGPNQPQHF
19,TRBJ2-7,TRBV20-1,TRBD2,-,TGCAGTGCTTTACGACCGGGACTAGCGGGGGTGAGTCCTACATTCGAGCAGTACTTC,CSALRPGLAGVSPTFEQYF
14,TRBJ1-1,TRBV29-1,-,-,TGCAGCGTTGACAGGGGTTTTAGTGAGGCTGAAGCTTTCTTT,CSVDRGFSEAEAFF
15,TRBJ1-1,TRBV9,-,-,TGTGCCAGCAGCGGGGGACTCGCTGGGAACACTGAAGCTTTCTTT,CASSGGLAGNTEAFF
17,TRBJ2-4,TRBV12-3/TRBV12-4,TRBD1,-,TGTGCCAGCAGTGGGACAGTACTTTTCGAAGCCAAAAACATTCAGTACTTC,CASSGTVLFEAKNIQYF
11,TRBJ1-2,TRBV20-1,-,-,TGCAGTGTTAGCGCTAACTATGGCTACACCTTC,CSVSANYGYTF
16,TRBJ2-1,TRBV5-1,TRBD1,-,TGCGCCAGCAGCCGAGAGGGGACAGGGTCCTACAATGAGCAGTTCTTC,CASSREGTGSYNEQFF